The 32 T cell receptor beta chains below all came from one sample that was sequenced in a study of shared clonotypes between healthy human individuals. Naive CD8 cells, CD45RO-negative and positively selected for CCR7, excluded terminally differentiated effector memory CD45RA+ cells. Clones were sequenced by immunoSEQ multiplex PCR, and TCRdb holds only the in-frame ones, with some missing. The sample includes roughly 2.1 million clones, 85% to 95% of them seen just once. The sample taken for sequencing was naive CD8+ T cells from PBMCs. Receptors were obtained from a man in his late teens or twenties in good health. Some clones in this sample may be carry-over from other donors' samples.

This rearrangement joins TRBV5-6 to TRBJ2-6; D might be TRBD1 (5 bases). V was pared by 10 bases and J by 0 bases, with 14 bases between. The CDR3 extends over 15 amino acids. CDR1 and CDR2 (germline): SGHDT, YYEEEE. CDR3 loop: CASGHPISGANVLTF. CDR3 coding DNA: TGTGCCTCCGGACATCCTATCTCTGGGGCCAACGTCCTGACTTTC.

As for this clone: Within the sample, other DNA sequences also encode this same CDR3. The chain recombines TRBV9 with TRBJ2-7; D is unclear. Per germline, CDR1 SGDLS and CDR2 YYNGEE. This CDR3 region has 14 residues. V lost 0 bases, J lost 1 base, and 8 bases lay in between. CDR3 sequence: CASSVGLSSYEQYF. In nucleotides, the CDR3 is TGTGCCAGCAGCGTAGGATTGAGTTCCTACGAGCAGTACTTC. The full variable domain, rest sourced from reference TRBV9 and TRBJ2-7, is DSGVTQTPKHLITATGQRVTLRCSPRSGDLSVYWYQQSLDQGLQFLIQYYNGEERAKGNILERFSAQQFPDLHSELNLSSLELGDSALYFCASSVGLSSYEQYFGPGTRLTVT.

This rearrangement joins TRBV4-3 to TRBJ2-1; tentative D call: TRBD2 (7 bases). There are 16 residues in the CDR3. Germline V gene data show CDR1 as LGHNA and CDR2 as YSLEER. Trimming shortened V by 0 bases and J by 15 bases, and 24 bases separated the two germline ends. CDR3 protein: CASSQELSKGGVSRFF. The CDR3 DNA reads TGCGCCAGCAGCCAAGAACTGTCAAAGGGGGGGGTTTCAAGGTTCTTC.

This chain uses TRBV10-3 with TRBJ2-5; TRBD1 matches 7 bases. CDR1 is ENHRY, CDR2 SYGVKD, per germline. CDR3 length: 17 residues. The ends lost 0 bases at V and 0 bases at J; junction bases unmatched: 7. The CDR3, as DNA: TGTGCCATCAGTGAGTCGTTGGCAGGGGGAAACCAAGAGACCCAGTACTTC. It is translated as CAISESLAGGNQETQYF.

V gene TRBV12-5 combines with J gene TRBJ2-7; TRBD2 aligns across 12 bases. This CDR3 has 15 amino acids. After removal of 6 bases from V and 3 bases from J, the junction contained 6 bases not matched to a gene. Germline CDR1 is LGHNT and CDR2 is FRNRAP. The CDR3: CASGIGTSGLYEQYF. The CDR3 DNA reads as TGTGCTAGTGGGATCGGGACTAGCGGGCTCTACGAGCAGTACTTC.

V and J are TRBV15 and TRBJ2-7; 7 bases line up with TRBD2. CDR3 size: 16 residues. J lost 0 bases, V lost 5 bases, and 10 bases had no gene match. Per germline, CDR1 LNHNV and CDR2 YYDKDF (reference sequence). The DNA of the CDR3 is TGTGCCACCAGCCCCAGGGAGGGGTACTTCTCCTACGAGCAGTACTTC. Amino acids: CATSPREGYFSYEQYF.

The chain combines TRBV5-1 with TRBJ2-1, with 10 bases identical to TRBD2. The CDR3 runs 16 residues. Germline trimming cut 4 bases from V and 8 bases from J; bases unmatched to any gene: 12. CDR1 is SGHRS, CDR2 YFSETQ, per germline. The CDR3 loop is CASSQETSGIEHEQFF. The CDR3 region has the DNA TGCGCCAGCAGCCAAGAAACTAGCGGGATAGAGCATGAGCAGTTCTTC.

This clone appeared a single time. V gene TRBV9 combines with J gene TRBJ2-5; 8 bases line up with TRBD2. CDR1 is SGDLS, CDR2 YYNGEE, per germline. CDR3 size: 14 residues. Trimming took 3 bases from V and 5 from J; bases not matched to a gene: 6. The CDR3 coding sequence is TGTGCCAGCAGCGCGCTGACTAGCGATGAGACCCAGTACTTC. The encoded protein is CASSALTSDETQYF.

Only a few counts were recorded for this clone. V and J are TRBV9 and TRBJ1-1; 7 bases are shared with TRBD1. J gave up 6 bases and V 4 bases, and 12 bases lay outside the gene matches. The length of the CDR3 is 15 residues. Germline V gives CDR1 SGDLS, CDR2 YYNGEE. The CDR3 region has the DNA TGTGCCAGCAGCCCGCAGGGGGGGATTCAATCTGAAGCTTTCTTT. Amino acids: CASSPQGGIQSEAFF.

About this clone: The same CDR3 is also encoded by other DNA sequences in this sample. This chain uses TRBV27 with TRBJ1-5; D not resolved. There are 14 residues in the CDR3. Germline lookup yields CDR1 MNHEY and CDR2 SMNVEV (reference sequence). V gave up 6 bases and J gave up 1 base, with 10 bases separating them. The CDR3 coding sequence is TGTGCCAGCAGGACGGGAGGGAGCAATCAGCCCCAGCATTTT. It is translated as CASRTGGSNQPQHF.

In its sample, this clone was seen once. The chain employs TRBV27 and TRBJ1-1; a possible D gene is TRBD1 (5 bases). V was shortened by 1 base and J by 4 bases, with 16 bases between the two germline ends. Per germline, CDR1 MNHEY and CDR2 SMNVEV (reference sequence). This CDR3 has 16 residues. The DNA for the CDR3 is TGTGCCAGCAGTTTATGGCAGGGTCGTGCTCCCACTGAAGCTTTCTTT. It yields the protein CASSLWQGRAPTEAFF.

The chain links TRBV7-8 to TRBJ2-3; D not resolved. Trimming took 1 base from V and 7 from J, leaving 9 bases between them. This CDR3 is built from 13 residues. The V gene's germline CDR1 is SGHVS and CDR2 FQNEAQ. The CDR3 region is CASSLDFRNTQYF. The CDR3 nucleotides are TGTGCCAGCAGCTTAGACTTCAGGAATACGCAGTATTTT.

The DNA for the CDR3 is TGTGCCAGCAGCTTCGACAGCACCAGGAGCTCCTACGAGCAGTACTTC. This translates into CASSFDSTRSSYEQYF. The rearrangement joins TRBV7-2 to TRBJ2-7; TRBD1 might be the D (5 bases). CDR3 length: 16 residues. Germline CDR1 is SGHTA and CDR2 is FQGNSA. V lost 3 bases, J lost 0 bases, and 15 bases lay in between.

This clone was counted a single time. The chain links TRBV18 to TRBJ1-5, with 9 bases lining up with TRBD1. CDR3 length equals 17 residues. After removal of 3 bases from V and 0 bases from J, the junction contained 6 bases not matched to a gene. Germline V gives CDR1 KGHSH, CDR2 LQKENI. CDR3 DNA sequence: TGTGCCAGCTCACCCGGGACAGGGACTTATAGCAATCAGCCCCAGCATTTT. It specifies CASSPGTGTYSNQPQHF.

CDR3 DNA: TGTGCCAGCAGCGTAGGGTACAGGCCTCCGCACGAGCAGTACTTC. This gives the protein CASSVGYRPPHEQYF. This chain connects TRBV9 to TRBJ2-7; possible D gene TRBD1, 5 bases. The CDR3 length is 15 residues. Trimming removed 0 bases from V and 5 bases from J, with 15 bases in between. From germline, CDR1 is SGDLS and CDR2 YYNGEE.

The CDR3 loop reads CSVNRIDEQYF. CDR3 coding DNA: TGCAGTGTGAACAGGATCGACGAGCAGTACTTC. This rearrangement joins TRBV20-1 to TRBJ2-7; D is possibly TRBD1 (5 bases). The CDR3 sequence is 11 residues long. Trimming pared 7 bases from V and 5 bases from J, leaving 12 bases between. CDR1 is DFQATT and CDR2 is SNEGSKA in the germline V gene (reference sequence).

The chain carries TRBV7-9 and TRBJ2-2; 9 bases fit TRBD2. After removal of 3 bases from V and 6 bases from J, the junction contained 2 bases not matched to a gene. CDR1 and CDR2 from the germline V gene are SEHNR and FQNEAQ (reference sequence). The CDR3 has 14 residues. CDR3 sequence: CASSLRTSAGELFF. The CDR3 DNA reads TGTGCCAGCAGCTTGAGGACTAGCGCCGGGGAGCTGTTTTTT.

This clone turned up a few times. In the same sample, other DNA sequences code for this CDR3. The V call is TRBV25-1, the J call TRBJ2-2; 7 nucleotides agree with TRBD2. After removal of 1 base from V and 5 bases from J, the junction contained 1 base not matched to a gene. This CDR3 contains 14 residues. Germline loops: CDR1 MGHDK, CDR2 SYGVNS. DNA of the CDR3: TGTGCCAGCAGTGAATGGGGGGGAACCGGGGAGCTGTTTTTT. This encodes CASSEWGGTGELFF.

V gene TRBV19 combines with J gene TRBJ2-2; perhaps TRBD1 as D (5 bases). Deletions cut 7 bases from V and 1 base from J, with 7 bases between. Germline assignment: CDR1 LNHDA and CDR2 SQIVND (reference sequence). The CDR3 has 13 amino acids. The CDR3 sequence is CASTQGNTGELFF. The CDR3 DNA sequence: TGTGCCAGTACGCAGGGGAACACCGGGGAGCTGTTTTTT.

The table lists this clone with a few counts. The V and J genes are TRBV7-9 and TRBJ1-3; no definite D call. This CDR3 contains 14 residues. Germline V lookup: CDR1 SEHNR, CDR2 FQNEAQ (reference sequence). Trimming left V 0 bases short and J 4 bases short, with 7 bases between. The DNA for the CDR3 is TGTGCCAGCAGCTTAGCACCGACAGGAAACACCATATATTTT. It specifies CASSLAPTGNTIYF.

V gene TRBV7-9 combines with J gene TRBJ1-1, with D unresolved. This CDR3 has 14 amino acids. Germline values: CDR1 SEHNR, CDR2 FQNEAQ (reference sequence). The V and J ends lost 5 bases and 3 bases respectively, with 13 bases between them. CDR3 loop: CASSPMDGYTEAFF. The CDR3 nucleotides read TGTGCCAGCAGCCCGATGGACGGTTACACTGAAGCTTTCTTT. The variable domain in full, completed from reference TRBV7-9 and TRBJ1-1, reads DTGVSQNPRHKITKRGQNVTFRCDPISEHNRLYWYRQTLGQGPEFLTYFQNEAQLEKSRLLSDRFSAERPKGSFSTLEIQRTEQGDSAMYLCASSPMDGYTEAFFGQGTRLTVV.

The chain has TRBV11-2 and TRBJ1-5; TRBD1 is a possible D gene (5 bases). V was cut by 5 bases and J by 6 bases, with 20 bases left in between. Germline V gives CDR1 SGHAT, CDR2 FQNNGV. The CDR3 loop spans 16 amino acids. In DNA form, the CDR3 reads TGTGCCAGCAGCCAGGACGTCTCTGGGGGAACTCAGCCCCAGCATTTT. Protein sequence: CASSQDVSGGTQPQHF.

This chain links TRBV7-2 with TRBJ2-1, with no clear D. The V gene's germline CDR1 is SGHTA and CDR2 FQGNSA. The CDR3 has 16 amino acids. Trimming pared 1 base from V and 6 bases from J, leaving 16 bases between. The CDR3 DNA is TGTGCCAGCAGCTTAGTTGGATGGTCCCCCCTCAATGAGCAGTTCTTC. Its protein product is CASSLVGWSPLNEQFF.

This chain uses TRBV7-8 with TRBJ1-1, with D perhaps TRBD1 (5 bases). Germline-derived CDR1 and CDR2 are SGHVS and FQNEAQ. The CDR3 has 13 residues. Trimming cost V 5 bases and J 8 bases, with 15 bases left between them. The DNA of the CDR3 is TGTGCCAGCAGCCCCCCGGGGGACTTCGAAGCTTTCTTT. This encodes CASSPPGDFEAFF.

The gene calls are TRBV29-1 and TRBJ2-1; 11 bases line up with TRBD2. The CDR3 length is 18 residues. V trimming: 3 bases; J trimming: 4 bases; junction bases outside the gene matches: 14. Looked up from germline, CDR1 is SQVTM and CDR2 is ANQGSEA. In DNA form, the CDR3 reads TGCAGCGTTGAGGGCGGGCTAGCGGGAGGAACAATTTACAATGAGCAGTTCTTC. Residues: CSVEGGLAGGTIYNEQFF.

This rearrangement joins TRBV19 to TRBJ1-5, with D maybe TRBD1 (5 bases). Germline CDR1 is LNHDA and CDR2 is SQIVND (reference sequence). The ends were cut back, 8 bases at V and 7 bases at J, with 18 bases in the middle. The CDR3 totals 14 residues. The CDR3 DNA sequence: TGTGCCAGTGGGGTCACTGGCTGGGGGCAGCCCCAGCATTTT. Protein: CASGVTGWGQPQHF.

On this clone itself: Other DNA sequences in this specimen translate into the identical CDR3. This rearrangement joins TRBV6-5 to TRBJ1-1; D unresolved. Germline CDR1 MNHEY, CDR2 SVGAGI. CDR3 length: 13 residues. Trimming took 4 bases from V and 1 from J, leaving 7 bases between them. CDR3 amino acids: CASSLAGNTEAFF. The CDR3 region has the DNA TGTGCCAGCAGTTTGGCAGGGAACACTGAAGCTTTCTTT.

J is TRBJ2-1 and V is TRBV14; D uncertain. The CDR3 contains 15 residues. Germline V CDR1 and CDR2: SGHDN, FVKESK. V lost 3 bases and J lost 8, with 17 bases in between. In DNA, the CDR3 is TGTGCCAGCAGCCATCTGAGGAAACCCCGGGATGAGCAGTTCTTC. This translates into CASSHLRKPRDEQFF.

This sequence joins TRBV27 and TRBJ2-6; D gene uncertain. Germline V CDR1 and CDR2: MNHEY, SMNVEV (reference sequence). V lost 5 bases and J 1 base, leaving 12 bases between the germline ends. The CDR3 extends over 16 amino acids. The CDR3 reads CASSDIPGSGANVLTF. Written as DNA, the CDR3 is TGTGCCAGCAGTGATATCCCTGGGTCTGGGGCCAACGTCCTGACTTTC.

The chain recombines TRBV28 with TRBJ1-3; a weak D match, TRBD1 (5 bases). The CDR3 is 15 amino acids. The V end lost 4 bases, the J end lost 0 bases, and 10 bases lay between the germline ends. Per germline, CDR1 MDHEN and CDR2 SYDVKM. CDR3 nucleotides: TGTGCCAGCAGTTGGGGGAGGGCCTCTGGAAACACCATATATTTT. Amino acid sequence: CASSWGRASGNTIYF.

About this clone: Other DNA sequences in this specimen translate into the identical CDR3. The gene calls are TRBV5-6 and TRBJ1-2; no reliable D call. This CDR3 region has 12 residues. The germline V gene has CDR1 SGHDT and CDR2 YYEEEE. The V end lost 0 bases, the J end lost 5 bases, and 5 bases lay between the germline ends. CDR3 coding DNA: TGTGCCAGCAGCTTGGGGTTGTATGGCTACACCTTC. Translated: CASSLGLYGYTF.

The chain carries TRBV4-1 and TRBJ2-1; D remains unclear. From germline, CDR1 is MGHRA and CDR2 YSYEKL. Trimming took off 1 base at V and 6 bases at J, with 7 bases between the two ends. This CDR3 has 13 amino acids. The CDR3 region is CASSQVGVNEQFF. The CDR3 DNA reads TGCGCCAGCAGCCAAGTGGGTGTCAATGAGCAGTTCTTC.